This note documents a single TCR beta chain sequence. CDR3 length: 14 residues. The V segment lost 4 bases and the J segment 6 bases; nucleotides outside the gene matches: 7. From germline, CDR1 is SGHRS and CDR2 YFSETQ. The data were obtained in a study of cytotoxic CD8 clonotypes in ibrutinib-treated CLL. Method: immunoSEQ multiplex PCR; TCRdb's copy keeps in-frame clones and lacks some. The table has some 200,000 clones, more than 70% seen once; the top ten hold roughly 10%. The sequencing here drew on PBMCs, taken after 12 months of ibrutinib treatment. This chain connects TRBV5-1 to TRBJ1-2; TRBD1 aligns across 9 bases. The origin of this receptor is a human donor with chronic lymphocytic leukemia. This CDR3 is CASSTRGQGNGYTF. The DNA of the CDR3 is TGCGCCAGCAGCACCCGGGGACAGGGTAATGGCTACACCTTC.